These 3 T cell receptor beta chains share one sample of origin, sequenced in a study of blood T cell repertoires in COVID-19. The assay was immunoSEQ multiplex PCR, and TCRdb's table has in-frame clones only and misses some. The data hold tens of thousands of clones, with 82% observed a single time. Source material: peripheral blood. These receptors originate from a human donor with acute or convalescent COVID-19. The donor label of this sample is uncertain.

This chain uses TRBV7-9 with TRBJ1-2; D is possibly TRBD1 (5 bases). Germline CDR1 SEHNR, CDR2 FQNEAQ (reference sequence). Trimming cost V 6 bases and J 3 bases, with 8 bases left between them. The CDR3 has 12 amino acids. This CDR3 is CASRQGDYGYTF. The CDR3 DNA follows: TGTGCCAGCAGGCAGGGCGACTATGGCTACACCTTC.

This clone was counted a few times. The chain combines TRBV9 with TRBJ2-5, with D tentatively TRBD1 (5 bases). The CDR3 is 13 residues long. Per the germline V gene, CDR1 is SGDLS and CDR2 is YYNGEE. V was clipped by 4 bases and J by 4 bases, with 11 bases between them. CDR3 sequence reads: CASSTGNPETQYF. As DNA, the CDR3 is TGTGCCAGCAGCACAGGCAATCCAGAGACCCAGTACTTC. The full variable domain, in which reference TRBV9 and TRBJ2-5 provide the parts outside the CDR3, is DSGVTQTPKHLITATGQRVTLRCSPRSGDLSVYWYQQSLDQGLQFLIQYYNGEERAKGNILERFSAQQFPDLHSELNLSSLELGDSALYFCASSTGNPETQYFGPGTRLLVL.

This chain links TRBV20-1 with TRBJ1-1; no firm D call. This CDR3 is 11 amino acids long. Trimming stripped 3 bases from V and 11 bases from J, with 13 bases between. In germline, CDR1 is DFQATT, CDR2 SNEGSKA (reference sequence). The CDR3 bases are TGCAGTGCTAGTAACATTGACTGGGCTTTCTTT. It yields the protein CSASNIDWAFF.